This TCR beta chain is from a study of Graves' ophthalmopathy and Graves' hyperthyroidism. The study, taken as a whole, reports: Sensitivity of under 71% and specificity of around 72% were achieved by the model that predicted ophthalmopathy progression.

In regard to this clonotype: Its antigen is unknown.

Investigators amplified TCR beta CDR3 regions from RNA transcripts. In the first round, RT-PCR was carried out with HTBI primers, and a multiplex PCR formed the second round. Via MiXCR, TCRdb re-called the multiplex PCR reads, giving one row per CDR3 protein. The top ten clones hold roughly 11% of a sample with 900,000 to 1,200,000 distinct CDR3 sequences, about 38% of them seen once. The authors enrolled newly diagnosed hyperthyroidism patients aged 18 to 65 with under 2 months' duration. In this cohort, patients with other autoimmune diseases, uncontrolled infections, pregnancy or lactation were excluded. Trimming shortened V by 11 bases and J by 1 base, and 11 bases separated the two germline ends. The CDR3 consists of 13 residues. The germline V gene has CDR1 SGHTA and CDR2 FQGNSA.

This sequence originates from an adult man with Graves' hyperthyroidism. The specimen was peripheral blood or thyroid tissue (not recorded which). The chain is built from TRBV7-2 and TRBJ2-2; weak D call: TRBD1 (5 bases). CDR3 sequence reads: CARQTGNTGELFF. CDR3 nucleotide sequence: TGTGCCCGCCAAACAGGGAACACCGGGGAGCTGTTTTTT.